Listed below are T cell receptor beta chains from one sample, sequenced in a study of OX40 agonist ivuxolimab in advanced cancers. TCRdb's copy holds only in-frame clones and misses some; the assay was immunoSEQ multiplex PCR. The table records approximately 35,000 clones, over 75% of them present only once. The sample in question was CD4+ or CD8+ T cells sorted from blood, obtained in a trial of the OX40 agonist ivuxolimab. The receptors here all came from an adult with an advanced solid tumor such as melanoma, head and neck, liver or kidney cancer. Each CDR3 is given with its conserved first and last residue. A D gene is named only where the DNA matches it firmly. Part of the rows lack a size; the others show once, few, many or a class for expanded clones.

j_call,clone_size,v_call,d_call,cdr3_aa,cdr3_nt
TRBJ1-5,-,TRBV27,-,CATSGVLGSNQPQHF,TGTGCCACCTCAGGCGTTTTGGGGAGCAATCAGCCCCAGCATTTT
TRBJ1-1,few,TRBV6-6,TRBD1,CASTPGQTPATEAFF,TGTGCCAGCACCCCGGGACAGACCCCGGCCACTGAAGCTTTCTTT
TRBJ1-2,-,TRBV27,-,CASSPTLAGGYTF,TGTGCCAGCAGTCCGACCCTGGCGGGGGGCTACACCTTC
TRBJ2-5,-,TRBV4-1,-,CASSQGDTQAEGTQYF,TGCGCCAGCAGCCAAGGGGACACTCAAGCCGAGGGGACCCAGTACTTC
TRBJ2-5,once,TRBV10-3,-,CAISEGGTQYF,TGTGCCATCAGTGAGGGCGGGACCCAGTACTTC
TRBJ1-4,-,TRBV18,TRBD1,CASSPMDREEKLFF,TGTGCCAGCTCACCGATGGACAGGGAGGAAAAACTGTTTTTT
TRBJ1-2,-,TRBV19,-,CASQYPGTTNYGYTF,TGTGCCAGCCAATACCCAGGGACAACTAACTATGGCTACACCTTC
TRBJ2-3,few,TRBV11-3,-,CASSLTSSTDTQYF,TGTGCCAGCAGCTTGACTTCTAGCACAGATACGCAGTATTTT
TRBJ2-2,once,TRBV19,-,CASSRAGQNTGELFF,TGTGCCAGTAGTAGGGCGGGACAGAACACCGGGGAGCTGTTTTTT
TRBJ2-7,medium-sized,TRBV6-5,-,CASMDWGAYEQYF,TGTGCCAGCATGGATTGGGGGGCCTACGAGCAGTACTTC
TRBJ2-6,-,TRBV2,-,CASSWDPGANVLTF,TGTGCCAGCAGTTGGGACCCTGGGGCCAACGTCCTGACTTTC
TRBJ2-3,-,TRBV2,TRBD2,CASMKRGSTDTQYF,TGTGCCAGCATGAAGCGGGGCTCCACAGATACGCAGTATTTT
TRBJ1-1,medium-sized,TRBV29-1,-,CSVTVNTEAFF,TGCAGCGTTACGGTGAACACTGAAGCTTTCTTT
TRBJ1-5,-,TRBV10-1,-,CASSEIGNQPQHF,TGCGCCAGCAGTGAGATCGGGAATCAGCCCCAGCATTTT
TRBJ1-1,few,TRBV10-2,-,CASSEWTEAFF,TGCGCCAGCAGTGAGTGGACTGAAGCTTTCTTT
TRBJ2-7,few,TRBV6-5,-,CASSYGLGIDEQYF,TGTGCCAGCAGTTACGGCCTGGGGATCGACGAGCAGTACTTC
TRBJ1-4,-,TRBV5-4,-,CASSPADRLNEKLFF,TGTGCCAGCAGCCCGGCGGACAGACTTAATGAAAAACTGTTTTTT
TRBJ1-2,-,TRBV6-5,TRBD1,CASSQDRFGGYTF,TGTGCCAGCAGTCAGGACAGGTTTGGTGGCTACACCTTC
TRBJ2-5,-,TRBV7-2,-,CASSLSRPQGTQYF,TGTGCCAGCAGCTTATCTAGGCCTCAGGGGACCCAGTACTTC
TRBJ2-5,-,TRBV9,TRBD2,CASSPQAGGGETQYF,TGTGCCAGCAGCCCCCAAGCGGGGGGCGGGGAGACCCAGTACTTC
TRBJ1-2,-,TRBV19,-,CASSAYGYTF,TGTGCCAGTAGTGCTTATGGCTACACCTTC
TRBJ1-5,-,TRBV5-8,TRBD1,CASLLGQVRNQPQHF,TGTGCCAGCTTACTTGGACAGGTCCGCAATCAGCCCCAGCATTTT
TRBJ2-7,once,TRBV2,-,CASHGGRGEQYF,TGTGCCAGTCACGGGGGTAGGGGGGAGCAGTACTTC
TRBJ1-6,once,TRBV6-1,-,CASSAVQGSPLHF,TGTGCCAGCAGTGCCGTACAGGGTTCACCCCTCCACTTT
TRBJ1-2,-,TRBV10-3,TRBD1,CAISEPDRGYGYTF,TGTGCCATCAGTGAACCTGACAGGGGCTATGGCTACACCTTC
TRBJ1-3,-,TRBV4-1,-,CASSQGGVSGNTIYF,TGCGCCAGCAGCCAAGGGGGGGTTTCTGGAAACACCATATATTTT
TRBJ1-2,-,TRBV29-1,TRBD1,CSTASGTGNGYTF,TGCAGCACAGCCTCCGGGACAGGGAATGGCTACACCTTC
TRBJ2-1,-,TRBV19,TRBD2,CASSIASGGFDEQFF,TGTGCCAGTAGTATAGCTAGCGGGGGGTTCGATGAGCAGTTCTTC
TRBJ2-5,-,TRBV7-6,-,CASSFWTGQETQYF,TGTGCCAGCAGCTTTTGGACGGGCCAAGAGACCCAGTACTTC
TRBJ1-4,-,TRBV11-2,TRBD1,CASSSGQGKLFF,TGTGCCAGCAGCTCTGGACAGGGAAAACTGTTTTTT
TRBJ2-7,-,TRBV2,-,CASSRGRGSGEQYF,TGTGCCAGCAGCCGAGGGAGGGGGTCTGGCGAGCAGTACTTC
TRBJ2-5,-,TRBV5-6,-,CASSLWGEETQYF,TGTGCCAGCAGCTTGTGGGGGGAAGAGACCCAGTACTTC
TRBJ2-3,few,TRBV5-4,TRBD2,CASSLPSGVGTDTQYF,TGTGCCAGCAGCTTGCCAAGCGGGGTGGGCACAGATACGCAGTATTTT
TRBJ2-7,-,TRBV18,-,CASSDQSLKQYF,TGTGCCAGCTCAGATCAGAGTTTGAAGCAGTACTTC
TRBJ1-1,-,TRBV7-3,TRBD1,CASGQGEKTEAFF,TGTGCCAGCGGTCAGGGGGAAAAAACTGAAGCTTTCTTT
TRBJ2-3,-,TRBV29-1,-,CSVEDPRSHSSTDTQYF,TGCAGCGTTGAAGATCCAAGAAGCCATTCTAGCACAGATACGCAGTATTTT
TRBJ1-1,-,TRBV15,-,CATSRPDPRAAFF,TGTGCCACCAGCAGACCCGACCCCCGGGCAGCTTTCTTT
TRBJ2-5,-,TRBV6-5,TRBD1,CASSLTGGEETQYF,TGTGCCAGCAGCTTGACAGGGGGCGAGGAGACCCAGTACTTC
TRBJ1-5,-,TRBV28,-,CASSYGEGGNQPQHF,TGTGCCAGCAGCTACGGGGAAGGGGGCAATCAGCCCCAGCATTTT
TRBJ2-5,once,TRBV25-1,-,CASNGQVGETQYF,TGTGCCAGCAACGGTCAAGTCGGAGAGACCCAGTACTTC
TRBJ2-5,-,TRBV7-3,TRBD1,CASSGTGDGRETQYF,TGTGCCAGCAGCGGTACAGGGGACGGTCGAGAGACCCAGTACTTC
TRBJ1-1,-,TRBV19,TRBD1,CASSIGARGLWDTEAFF,TGTGCCAGTAGTATAGGGGCCAGGGGGCTGTGGGACACTGAAGCTTTCTTT
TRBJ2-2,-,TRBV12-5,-,CASGLNTGELFF,TGTGCTAGTGGTTTGAACACCGGGGAGCTGTTTTTT
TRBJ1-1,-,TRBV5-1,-,CASSLAVGKASEAFF,TGCGCCAGCAGCTTGGCCGTGGGGAAGGCCTCTGAAGCTTTCTTT
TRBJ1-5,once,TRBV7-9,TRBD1,CASSRPGTENQPQHF,TGTGCCAGCAGTCGACCCGGGACAGAGAATCAGCCCCAGCATTTT
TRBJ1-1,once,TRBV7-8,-,CASSPWDGNTEAFF,TGTGCCAGCAGCCCATGGGACGGAAACACTGAAGCTTTCTTT
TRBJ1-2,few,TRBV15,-,CATSRDTFLRDYGYTF,TGTGCCACCAGCAGAGACACATTTCTAAGGGACTATGGCTACACCTTC
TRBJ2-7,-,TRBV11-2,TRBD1,CASSLSTGNSEQYF,TGTGCCAGCAGCTTATCGACAGGGAACTCCGAGCAGTACTTC
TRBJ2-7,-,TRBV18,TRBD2,CASSPVRSGTGFYEQYF,TGTGCCAGCTCACCAGTCCGAAGCGGGACTGGGTTCTACGAGCAGTACTTC
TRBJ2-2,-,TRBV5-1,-,CASSPSPNGLELFF,TGCGCCAGCAGCCCATCCCCCAACGGCCTGGAGCTGTTTTTT
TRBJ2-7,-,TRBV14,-,CASSLIRGSYEQYF,TGTGCCAGCAGCCTGATTAGGGGCTCCTACGAGCAGTACTTC
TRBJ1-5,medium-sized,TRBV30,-,CAWRKGDNQPQHF,TGTGCCTGGAGGAAAGGGGACAATCAGCCCCAGCATTTT
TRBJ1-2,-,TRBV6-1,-,CASSFTGLEGYTF,TGTGCCAGCAGTTTCACAGGTCTGGAGGGCTACACCTTC